This T cell receptor (beta chain) appears in the sequencing data of a study of blood T cell repertoires in COVID-19. Study summary: PBMCs, B-cell-depleted T cells, or T cells provided the cDNA or gDNA that made up the material.

Germline V gene data show CDR1 as MDHEN and CDR2 as SYDVKM. Trimming removed 8 bases from V and 6 bases from J; junction bases left unmatched: 5. The CDR3 loop spans 12 amino acids. Using immunoSEQ multiplex PCR, the repertoire was profiled, and TCRdb retains in-frame clones only, with some absent. The table includes under 200,000 clones, over 70% detected once. The V and J genes are TRBV28 and TRBJ2-7; 9 bases line up with TRBD2. Sequencing input: PBMCs or T cells enriched from blood (not recorded which). This sequence originates from a man aged 45 to 65 who had recovered from COVID-19. The CDR3 coding sequence is TGTGCCAGCCGCCCGGGACTAGCCGAGCAGTACTTC. The encoded protein is CASRPGLAEQYF. The full variable domain, its missing parts supplied by reference TRBV28 and TRBJ2-7, is DVKVTQSSRYLVKRTGEKVFLECVQDMDHENMFWYRQDPGLGLRLIYFSYDVKMKEKGDIPEGYSVSREKKERFSLILESASTNQTSMYLCASRPGLAEQYFGPGTRLTVT.